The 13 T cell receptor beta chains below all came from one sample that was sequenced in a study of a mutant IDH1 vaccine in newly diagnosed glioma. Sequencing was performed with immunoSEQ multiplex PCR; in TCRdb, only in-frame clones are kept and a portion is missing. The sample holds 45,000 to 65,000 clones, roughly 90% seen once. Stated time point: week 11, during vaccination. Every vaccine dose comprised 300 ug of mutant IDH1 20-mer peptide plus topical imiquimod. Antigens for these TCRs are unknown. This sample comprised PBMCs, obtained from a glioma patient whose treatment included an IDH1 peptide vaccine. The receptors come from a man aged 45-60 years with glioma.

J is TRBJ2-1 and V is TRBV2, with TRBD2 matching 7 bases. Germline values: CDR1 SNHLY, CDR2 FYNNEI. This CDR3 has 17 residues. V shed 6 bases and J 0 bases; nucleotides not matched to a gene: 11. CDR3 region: CASSRSAGRTSYNEQFF. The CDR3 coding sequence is TGTGCCAGCAGCCGTTCAGCGGGACGGACCTCCTACAATGAGCAGTTCTTC. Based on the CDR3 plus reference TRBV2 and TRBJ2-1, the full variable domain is EPEVTQTPSHQVTQMGQEVILRCVPISNHLYFYWYRQILGQKVEFLVSFYNNEISEKSEIFDDQFSVERPDGSNFTLKIRSTKLEDSAMYFCASSRSAGRTSYNEQFFGPGTRLTVL.

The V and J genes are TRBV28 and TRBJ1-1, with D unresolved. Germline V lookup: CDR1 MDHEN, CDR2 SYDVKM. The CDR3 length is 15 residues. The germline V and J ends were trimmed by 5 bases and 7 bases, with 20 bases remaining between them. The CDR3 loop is CASSPPGNLFGEAFF. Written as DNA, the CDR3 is TGTGCCAGCAGTCCACCGGGGAACTTATTCGGTGAAGCTTTCTTT.

CDR3 in amino acids: CASRWDRGRPEAFF. The CDR3 DNA reads as TGTGCCAGCAGGTGGGACAGGGGTCGTCCCGAAGCTTTCTTT. The V gene is TRBV6-6, the J gene TRBJ1-1; 10 nucleotides align to TRBD1. The ends lost 6 bases at V and 8 bases at J; junction bases unmatched: 9. The CDR3 has 14 residues. Germline V gene lookup returns CDR1 MNHNY and CDR2 SVGAGI (reference sequence).

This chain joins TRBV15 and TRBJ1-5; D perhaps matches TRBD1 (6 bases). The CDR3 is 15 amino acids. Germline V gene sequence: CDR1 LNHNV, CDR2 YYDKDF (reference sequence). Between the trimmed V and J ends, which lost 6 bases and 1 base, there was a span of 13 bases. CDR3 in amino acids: CATRRGGGSNQPQHF. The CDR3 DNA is TGTGCCACCAGGAGGGGGGGAGGAAGCAATCAGCCCCAGCATTTT.

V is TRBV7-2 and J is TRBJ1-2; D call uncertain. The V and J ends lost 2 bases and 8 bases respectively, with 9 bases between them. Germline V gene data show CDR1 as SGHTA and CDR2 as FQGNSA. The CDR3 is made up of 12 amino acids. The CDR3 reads CASSLLSWGYTF. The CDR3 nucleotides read TGTGCCAGCAGCTTATTATCCTGGGGCTACACCTTC.

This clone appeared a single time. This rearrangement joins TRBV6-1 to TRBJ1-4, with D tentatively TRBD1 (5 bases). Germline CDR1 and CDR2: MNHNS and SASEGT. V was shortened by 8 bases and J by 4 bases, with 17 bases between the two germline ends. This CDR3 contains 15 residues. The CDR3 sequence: CASRPGGGVNEKLFF. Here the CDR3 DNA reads TGTGCCAGCCGACCCGGCGGGGGGGTTAATGAAAAACTGTTTTTT.

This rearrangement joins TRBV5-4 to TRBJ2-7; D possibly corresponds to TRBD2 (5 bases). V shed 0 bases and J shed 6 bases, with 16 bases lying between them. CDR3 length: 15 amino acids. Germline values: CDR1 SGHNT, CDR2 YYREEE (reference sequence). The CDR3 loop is CASSLGLGSASEQYF. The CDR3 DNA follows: TGTGCCAGCAGCTTGGGGCTAGGGAGTGCTTCCGAGCAGTACTTC.

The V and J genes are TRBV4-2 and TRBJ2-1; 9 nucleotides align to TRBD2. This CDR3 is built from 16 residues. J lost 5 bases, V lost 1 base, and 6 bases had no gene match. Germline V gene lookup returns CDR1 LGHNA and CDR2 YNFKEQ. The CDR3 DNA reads TGTGCCAGCAGCCAAGGCCCTAGCGGGGTGAACAATGAGCAGTTCTTC. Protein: CASSQGPSGVNNEQFF.

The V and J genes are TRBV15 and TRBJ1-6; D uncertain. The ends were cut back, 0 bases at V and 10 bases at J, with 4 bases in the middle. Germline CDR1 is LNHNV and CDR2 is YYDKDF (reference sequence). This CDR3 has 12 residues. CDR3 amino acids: CATSRDQSPLHF. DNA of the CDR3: TGTGCCACCAGCAGAGATCAATCACCCCTCCACTTT.

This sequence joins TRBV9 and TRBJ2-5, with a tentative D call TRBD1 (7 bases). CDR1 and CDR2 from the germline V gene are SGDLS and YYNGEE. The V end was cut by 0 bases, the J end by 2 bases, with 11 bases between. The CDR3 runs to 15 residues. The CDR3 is CASSVVPGGQETQYF. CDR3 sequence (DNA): TGTGCCAGCAGCGTAGTACCAGGGGGGCAAGAGACCCAGTACTTC.

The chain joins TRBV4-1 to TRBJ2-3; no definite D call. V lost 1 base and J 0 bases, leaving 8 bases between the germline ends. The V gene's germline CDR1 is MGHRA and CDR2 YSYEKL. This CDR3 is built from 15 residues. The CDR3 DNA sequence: TGCGCCAGCAGCCAAGGGGAATTTAGCACAGATACGCAGTATTTT. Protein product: CASSQGEFSTDTQYF.

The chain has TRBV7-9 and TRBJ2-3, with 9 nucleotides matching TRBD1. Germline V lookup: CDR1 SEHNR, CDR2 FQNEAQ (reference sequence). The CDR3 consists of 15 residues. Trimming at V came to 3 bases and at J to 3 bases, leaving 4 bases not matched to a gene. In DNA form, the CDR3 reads TGTGCCAGCAGCTTCCGGGACAGGGTTACAGATACGCAGTATTTT. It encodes CASSFRDRVTDTQYF.

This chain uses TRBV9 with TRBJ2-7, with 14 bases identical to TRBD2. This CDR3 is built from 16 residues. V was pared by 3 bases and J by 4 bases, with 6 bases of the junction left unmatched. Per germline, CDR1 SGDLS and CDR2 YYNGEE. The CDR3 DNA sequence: TGTGCCAGCAGCGAGGGACTAGCGGGAGTCGGGTACGAGCAGTACTTC. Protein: CASSEGLAGVGYEQYF.